This T cell receptor (beta chain) emerged from a study of technical replicates of blood from a few donors listed by TCRdb under 2017. The germline V gene supplies CDR1 SGHTA and CDR2 FQGNSA. Trimmed from V: 2 bases; trimmed from J: 5 bases; junction bases lacking a gene match: 5. The CDR3 measures 14 amino acids from cysteine to phenylalanine. CDR3 DNA is the only sequence kept; it has 42 bases, read in frame from the first base. In regard to this clone: The specificity of this receptor is unknown. Per-base quality was not reported, and no clone a single base away is much larger than it.

The library relied on the immunoSEQ multiplex PCR assay. TCRdb mirrors the immuneACCESS table, restricted to in-frame sequences. Some clones are absent from its copies; in checked studies, under half trace to an unresolved V gene, and the reason for the others is unknown. Recorded for this sample are about 60,000 clones; around 87% of them occurred a single time. The ten largest make up roughly 5.6% of the sample. The chain joins TRBV7-2 to TRBJ1-1; 7 junctional bases match TRBD1. The specimen was PBMCs. The sequence derives from a human donor in good health. Some clones in this sample may be carry-over from other donors' samples. The sequence in DNA is TGTGCCAGCAGCTTATCAGGGGGGAGGACTGAAGCTTTCTTT. It encodes CASSLSGGRTEAFF.